There are a few counts of the clone carrying this TCR beta chain. Its antigen is currently unknown. Unique molecular identifiers were attached to individual cDNA molecules during library preparation. In the source study's methods: Samples held a median of 95,638 TCRs, range about 23,224–700,000. TCRdb re-derived calls from the RACE reads in MiXCR, one entry per CDR3 protein. The V and J calls were not made by the authors but by TCRdb's processing. The top ten hold 10% to 15% of the sample, which has tens of thousands of distinct CDR3 sequences, about 5.5% seen once. The sample's time point: healthy volunteer bleed at 6 weeks. Unseparated into fractions, whole blood served as the source from which total RNA was extracted. The record originates from a study of human T cells and chemical hapten exposure. The overall study: Per-sample variation in TCR yield stemmed mainly from small pooled library volume differences. Study-wide results and limits: The number of TCRs over 1 in 1000 frequency stayed unchanged after DPC.

This CDR3 spans 16 amino acids. The J segment lost 4 bases and the V segment lost 0 bases, leaving 6 bases of the junction unmatched. The germline gives CDR1 SGDLS, CDR2 YYNGEE. The source material was whole blood. The rearrangement joins TRBV9 to TRBJ1-4; 7 bases are a match to TRBD1. The TCR sequence derives from a human donor in good health. Some clones in this sample may be carry-over from other donors' samples. CDR3: CASSVDDGTDNEKLFF. CDR3 in DNA: TGTGCCAGCAGCGTAGACGACGGGACAGATAATGAAAAACTGTTTTTT. Using reference TRBV9 and TRBJ1-4 for the parts outside the CDR3, the full variable domain is DSGVTQTPKHLITATGQRVTLRCSPRSGDLSVYWYQQSLDQGLQFLIQYYNGEERAKGNILERFSAQQFPDLHSELNLSSLELGDSALYFCASSVDDGTDNEKLFFGSGTQLSVL.